This T cell receptor (beta chain) was sequenced in a study of radiotherapy plus CTLA-4 blockade in lung cancer. The overall study: There were objective responses in 15% to 20% of patients, and around 32% had disease control.

V lost 6 bases to trimming and J lost 4 bases, with 12 bases between them. The germline gives CDR1 WSHSY, CDR2 SAAADI. The CDR3 is 13 amino acids. Only in-frame clones appear in the TCRdb table, and some are missing; sequencing was by immunoSEQ multiplex PCR. Counted here are approximately 53,000 clones, approximately 85% occurring once; the ten biggest clones make up approximately 30%. The sequence derives from a human donor with non-small cell lung cancer whose response to radiotherapy plus ipilimumab could not be evaluated. The gene calls are TRBV10-2 and TRBJ1-2, with a tentative D call TRBD1 (5 bases). The source was peripheral blood, collected from a patient treated with radiotherapy plus ipilimumab. The CDR3 DNA follows: TGCGCCAGCAGCCCGGGACTTCTCTATGGCTACACCTTC. This encodes CASSPGLLYGYTF.